The clone carrying this T cell receptor beta chain was observed a few times. As yet, its antigen is unknown. The data stem from a study of T-cell reconstitution after alpha-beta-depleted transplantation in children. Deletions cut 0 bases from V and 10 bases from J, with 19 bases between. The CDR3 sequence is 15 residues long. Germline CDR1 reads SGHDN; CDR2 reads FVKESK. Study conclusions and caveats: Expanded graft clones numbering several hundred reportedly gave rise to alpha-beta T cells about two months after transplant. By one year post-transplant, T-cell counts and diversity largely arose from T cells that were newly produced. The study traced high day-60 TCRbeta diversity in some patients to surviving recipient T cells and thymic progenitors.

Using unique molecular identifiers, the investigators prepared the TCRbeta library. From the PCR reads, TCRdb called clonotypes with MiXCR, one entry per CDR3 protein. The sample lists around 670,000 distinct CDR3 sequences, around 14% occurring once. The rearrangement uses TRBV14 and TRBJ2-7; TRBD2 might be the D (5 bases). Sequenced here: PBMCs, sampled before TCRalphabeta/CD19-depleted stem cell transplant. The TCR originated in a girl aged 2-15 years with congenital amegakaryocytic thrombocytopenia, due to receive a stem cell transplant. CDR3 in DNA: TGTGCCAGCAGCCAAGATTTTCGACTACCGAGGGCCCAGTACTTC. It translates to CASSQDFRLPRAQYF. The complete variable domain, with remaining parts taken from reference TRBV14 and TRBJ2-7, reads EAGVTQFPSHSVIEKGQTVTLRCDPISGHDNLYWYRRVMGKEIKFLLHFVKESKQDESGMPNNRFLAERTGGTYSTLKVQPAELEDSGVYFCASSQDFRLPRAQYFGPGTRLTVT.